This section outlines one TCR beta chain sequence together with its context. The antigen it recognizes is unknown. From cysteine to phenylalanine, the CDR3 is 14 amino acids long. DNA was not recorded. The germline V gene (reference sequence) provides CDR1 DFQATT and CDR2 SNEGSKA. Library creation used 5' RACE. Each TCR library was prepared from about 4,000 ng of total RNA. For each sample, cDNA synthesis with SMARTScribe reverse transcriptase was split into eight separate reactions. During cDNA synthesis, unique molecular identifiers containing a 6-nucleotide sample barcode were introduced by template switching. TCRalpha and TCRbeta cDNA was amplified by two nested PCRs of around 15 and 9 cycles, with bead purification after each PCR. Before amplification, the cDNA was treated with uracil DNA-glycosylase and purified using the QIAquick PCR purification kit. The second PCR added Illumina TruSeq-compatible adapters along with sample-specific barcodes. Library quality and concentration were checked on TapeStation and Qubit, and libraries were pooled at about 5 ng each. The pooled libraries were sequenced with 2 x 100 bp reads and custom sequencing primers on an Illumina HiSeq2500 single-index Rapid Run. The published analysis was carried out like this. UMI-based consensus assembly with MiGEC version 1.2.6 was used to correct PCR and sequencing errors. MiXCR version 2.1.1 was used for V(D)J alignment, clonotype assembly and CDR3 extraction. Normalisation of gene usage, clonotype sharing and MAIT/NKT TCR abundance was achieved by analysing the top 1000, 10 000 and 20 000 clonotypes per sample. After downsampling to 27 000 UMIs, diversity was calculated as the inverse Simpson index using the vegan R package. Paired Mann-Whitney U tests were applied to discordant twin pairs, and Benjamini-Hochberg correction was used for multiple testing. With the reads reprocessed by TCRdb, a single entry stands for each CDR3 protein sequence and no DNA is reported. The V and J calls were determined by TCRdb, not by the authors. The sample table on file contains 400,000 or so distinct CDR3 sequences. More than 2% of the sample is taken by the ten largest.

The entry originates in a study of monozygotic twins with inflammatory bowel disease (dated by TCRdb to the late 2010s). Context from the whole study: The full study comprised around 28 monozygotic twin pairs: nine German pairs (four IBD-concordant, five IBD-discordant) and 19 IBD-discordant Danish pairs. Disease-associated traits were sought mainly through comparisons between IBD patients and their genetically identical healthy co-twins within discordant pairs. Each individual had, on average, about 151 000 unique TCRalpha sequences and 181 000 unique TCRbeta sequences available for analysis. The full study reports these points: Differing immunosuppressive treatments among patients may have added background noise and inter-individual variability to the repertoires. Different T cell subtypes could not be distinguished in the analysis. Measured by the inverse Simpson index, TCRbeta repertoire diversity was lower in IBD patients than in their healthy co-twins. Fewer clonotypes were shared with other individuals by IBD patients than by healthy twins, most markedly in patients showing signs of disease activity. No single strong signal or clonotype linked to IBD turned up in the results, so the idea that one exists was not supported. Concordant and discordant twins showed no difference in repertoire similarity, possibly because of limited statistical power.

From each donor, an approximately 2.3 ml peripheral blood sample was collected into PAXgene tubes and kept at -80 degrees C. Without any T cell sorting, total RNA was extracted from whole blood using the PAXgene blood miRNA kit on an automated QIAcube. Peripheral blood from monozygotic twin pairs, either concordant or discordant for inflammatory bowel disease, underwent deep TCRalpha and TCRbeta repertoire profiling that used unique molecular barcoding. For every twin pair, smoking habits were documented, and each individual was categorised as a current, former or never smoker. The chain was built from TRBV20-1 and TRBJ2-1; TCRdb proposes TRBD2, but this gene call is untestable without DNA. This TCR was recovered from a human donor with ulcerative colitis or Crohn's disease, or a healthy co-twin of an affected twin (not recorded which). Source material: blood. CDR3 protein: CSAKGGGGYNEQFF.